One and the same sample provided the 9 T cell receptor beta chains below, sequenced in a study of blood T cell repertoires in COVID-19. Sequencing was performed with immunoSEQ multiplex PCR; in TCRdb, only in-frame clones are kept and a portion is missing. The sample lists about 140,000 clones, around 87% occurring once. Sequenced sample: PBMCs or T cells enriched from blood (not recorded which). The receptors come from a man in his sixties who had recovered from COVID-19.

The V gene is TRBV27, the J gene TRBJ1-1; D gene ambiguous. The ends were cut back, 5 bases at V and 7 bases at J, with 14 bases in the middle. The CDR3 contains 13 residues. Germline V CDR1 and CDR2: MNHEY, SMNVEV (reference sequence). The CDR3 DNA is TGTGCCAGCAGTGCTCTCGTGAGAAGTGAAGCTTTCTTT. It translates to CASSALVRSEAFF.

The chain recombines TRBV5-1 with TRBJ1-2; 7 positions agree with TRBD1. CDR3 length equals 14 residues. From germline, CDR1 is SGHRS and CDR2 YFSETQ. The trim removed 1 base at V and 4 bases at J, leaving 4 bases unmatched. CDR3 sequence (DNA): TGCGCCAGCAGCTTGTACCGGGACAGCTATGGCTACACCTTC. Encoded protein: CASSLYRDSYGYTF.

J is TRBJ1-5 and V is TRBV5-5; D perhaps matches TRBD1 (6 bases). The CDR3 loop spans 15 amino acids. The V end lost 4 bases, the J end lost 6 bases, and 17 bases lay between the germline ends. Germline V gene data show CDR1 as SGHKS and CDR2 as YYEKEE (reference sequence). CDR3: CASSLGPGAGQPQHF. Written as DNA, the CDR3 is TGTGCCAGCAGCCTGGGCCCAGGGGCCGGTCAGCCCCAGCATTTT. The full variable domain, with the rest looked up from reference TRBV5-5 and TRBJ1-5, is DAGVTQSPTHLIKTRGQQVTLRCSPISGHKSVSWYQQVLGQGPQFIFQYYEKEERGRGNFPDRFSARQFPNYSSELNVNALLLGDSALYLCASSLGPGAGQPQHFGDGTRLSIL.

This rearrangement joins TRBV19 to TRBJ2-1, with unresolved D. The length of the CDR3 is 14 residues. V dropped 3 bases and J dropped 6 bases, with 12 bases sitting between them. Germline V gives CDR1 LNHDA, CDR2 SQIVND (reference sequence). This CDR3 reads CASSIPLSPNEQFF. The CDR3, as DNA: TGTGCCAGTAGTATCCCACTAAGTCCCAATGAGCAGTTCTTC.

This rearrangement joins TRBV28 to TRBJ2-5, with D perhaps TRBD2 (6 bases). Germline CDR1 reads MDHEN; CDR2 reads SYDVKM. V lost 6 bases, J lost 5 bases, and 22 bases lay in between. The CDR3 has 16 amino acids. The CDR3 here is CASRLSGNSLPETQYF. The CDR3 bases are TGTGCCAGCAGACTTAGCGGAAACTCCCTCCCTGAGACCCAGTACTTC.

This clone was detected once. The chain is built from TRBV28 and TRBJ2-1, with 10 bases lining up with TRBD1. This CDR3 region has 15 residues. Trimming removed 6 bases from V and 10 bases from J; junction bases left unmatched: 12. Germline CDR1 is MDHEN and CDR2 is SYDVKM. CDR3: CASSTFGTGVFEQFF. CDR3 bases: TGTGCCAGCAGCACATTCGGGACAGGGGTTTTCGAGCAGTTCTTC. Based on the CDR3 plus reference TRBV28 and TRBJ2-1, the full variable domain is DVKVTQSSRYLVKRTGEKVFLECVQDMDHENMFWYRQDPGLGLRLIYFSYDVKMKEKGDIPEGYSVSREKKERFSLILESASTNQTSMYLCASSTFGTGVFEQFFGPGTRLTVL.

The V call is TRBV4-2, the J call TRBJ2-7, with D possibly TRBD2 on 5 matching bases. The CDR3 contains 15 residues. Deletions cut 0 bases from V and 4 bases from J, with 13 bases between. Per germline, CDR1 LGHNA and CDR2 YNFKEQ. Here the CDR3 reads CASSQDDNRRYEQYF. The CDR3 nucleotides read TGTGCCAGCAGCCAAGATGACAACCGGAGGTACGAGCAGTACTTC.

V usage is TRBV7-6 and J usage is TRBJ2-7, with TRBD1 identical over 9 bases. The CDR3 is 15 residues long. Germline V gives CDR1 SGHVS, CDR2 FNYEAQ. Trimming took 0 bases from V and 7 from J; bases not matched to a gene: 7. CDR3 sequence: CASSLAWDRVAEQYF. The CDR3 bases are TGTGCCAGCAGCTTAGCGTGGGACAGGGTGGCTGAGCAGTACTTC.

This clone appeared a few times. The chain joins TRBV28 to TRBJ1-1; no firm D call. With 5 bases removed from V and 8 bases from J, the gap between germline ends came to 9 bases. Germline V gene data show CDR1 as MDHEN and CDR2 as SYDVKM. This CDR3 is built from 11 residues. CDR3 in amino acids: CASSPQREAFF. As DNA, the CDR3 is TGTGCCAGCAGTCCCCAGAGGGAAGCTTTCTTT.